A selection of T cell receptor beta chains follows, all from one sample in a study of CXCR3-negative and CXCR3-positive naive CD8 T cells. From its re-call of the 5' RACE reads, TCRdb lists each CDR3 protein once, without DNA. The sample has under 6,000 distinct CDR3 sequences. Sequencing was performed on naive CXCR3+ CD8+ T cells from blood. The receptor source for this set is a human donor in good health. Some clones in this sample may be carry-over from other donors' samples. CDR3s include the opening cysteine and the closing phenylalanine or tryptophan. Fields, in order: V gene, J gene, clone size, CDR3 protein. Clone size is shown for a subset of rows, as once, few, many or a class of expanded clone.

TRBV6-2/TRBV6-3	TRBJ2-7	NA	CASSSPAILSYEQYF
TRBV5-1	TRBJ1-6	NA	CASSHGTGNSPLHF
TRBV4-3	TRBJ2-7	NA	CASSQDGSKSYEQYF
TRBV25-1	TRBJ1-2	large	CASSEWGQLEGYTF
TRBV13	TRBJ1-4	large	CASSPNPGTDFEKLFF
TRBV27	TRBJ2-1	NA	CASSFLGEQFF
TRBV29-1	TRBJ1-2	medium-sized	CSVATGSNYGYTF
TRBV19	TRBJ2-1	medium-sized	CASSIDKPNEQFF
TRBV29-1	TRBJ2-1	NA	CSVDSLAGVPEQFF
TRBV29-1	TRBJ2-5	NA	CSALGGSGETQYF
TRBV7-2	TRBJ2-2	NA	CASSLTTRQTGELFF
TRBV25-1	TRBJ1-5	medium-sized	CASSGSEGGFQPQHF
TRBV12-3/TRBV12-4	TRBJ1-1	NA	CASSPRGPEAFF
TRBV6-1	TRBJ1-3	medium-sized	CASSEAGSGNTIYF
TRBV15	TRBJ1-5	medium-sized	CATSPPEGRNQPQHF
TRBV6-5	TRBJ2-1	medium-sized	CASSYEQRESYNEQFF
TRBV15	TRBJ2-7	medium-sized	CATSTGLSSYEQYF
TRBV28	TRBJ1-4	medium-sized	CASRRGTVATNEKLFF
TRBV5-1	TRBJ2-7	medium-sized	CASSLAWGPGSYEQYF
TRBV5-6	TRBJ2-1	NA	CASSSDSGVSYNEQFF
TRBV19	TRBJ2-1	medium-sized	CASSIVSGYNEQFF
TRBV6-2/TRBV6-3	TRBJ2-3	NA	CASSPYTDTQYF
TRBV10-2	TRBJ2-7	NA	CASSHGQGYEQYF
TRBV3-1	TRBJ1-1	NA	CASSQGNEAFF
TRBV2	TRBJ2-5	NA	CASIGTPHGTQYF
TRBV12-3/TRBV12-4	TRBJ1-1	NA	CASSEGRNTEAFF
TRBV29-1	TRBJ1-1	NA	CSVTEGGAPNTEAFF
TRBV5-1	TRBJ1-1	medium-sized	CASSLGVDEAFF
TRBV20-1	TRBJ2-2	medium-sized	CSAQGDYFNTGELFF
TRBV29-1	TRBJ2-1	medium-sized	CSVRPGSYNEQFF
TRBV5-5	TRBJ2-7	NA	CASSLAGTGPYEQYF
TRBV30	TRBJ2-1	NA	CAWSVGNEQFF
TRBV19	TRBJ1-2	NA	CASQWPHRYTF
TRBV3-1	TRBJ1-1	NA	CASRDQDRGSNTEAFF
TRBV6-6	TRBJ2-5	medium-sized	CASSYGLAGGETQYF
TRBV29-1	TRBJ1-2	medium-sized	CSVEDRSQGTYGYTF
TRBV15	TRBJ1-2	NA	CATSRDTLYGYTF
TRBV20-1	TRBJ2-1	NA	CSARDGTSGYNEQFF
TRBV19	TRBJ2-3	medium-sized	CASSIGSGVGDTQYF
TRBV20-1	TRBJ2-5	NA	CSARDFAGTGILQETQYF